Listed below are T cell receptor beta chains from one sample, sequenced in a study of blood T cell repertoires in COVID-19. This table comes from immunoSEQ multiplex PCR, and its TCRdb copy is limited to in-frame clones, with some not included. This table has around 200,000 clones, 70% to 85% appearing once. Material for sequencing was PBMCs or T cells enriched from blood (not recorded which). The origin of the receptors is a woman younger than 45 who had recovered from COVID-19. CDR3s include the opening cysteine and the closing phenylalanine or tryptophan. D genes are given only for firm matches.

>TRBJ2-3|TRBD2|TRBV4-2
CASSGGTSIPDTQYF
>TRBJ1-6|-|TRBV6-5
CASSYLGQGTPPLHF
>TRBJ2-7|TRBD2|TRBV7-9
CASSRGTREGGEQYF
>TRBJ2-3|-|TRBV10-3
CAISGKSDTQYF
>TRBJ1-3|-|TRBV5-1
CASSLQGTSGNTIYF
>TRBJ2-3|TRBD2|TRBV20-1
CSASPGGTDTQYF
>TRBJ2-3|-|TRBV5-1
CASSLSSLARSTDTQYF
>TRBJ1-4|-|TRBV7-2
CASSLSSGTNEKLFF
>TRBJ1-1|-|TRBV27
CASSLSRHTEAFF
>TRBJ1-1|-|TRBV29-1
CSVEDGAENTEAFF
>TRBJ2-7|-|TRBV11-3
CASSLREGVGEQYF
>TRBJ2-1|-|TRBV5-1
CASSLSPPRAAYNEQFF
>TRBJ1-2|-|TRBV5-1
CASSTTGPGGYTF
>TRBJ2-3|TRBD2|TRBV6-5
CASRSLAGGTDTQYF
>TRBJ2-3|TRBD2|TRBV2
CASSVGLAGEDTQYF
>TRBJ2-1|TRBD2|TRBV29-1
CSVAASGGASEQFF
>TRBJ2-2|TRBD1|TRBV18
CASSPFLGQTLAGELFF
>TRBJ1-3|TRBD1|TRBV28
CASSPGTGFALSGNTIYF
>TRBJ2-2|-|TRBV7-9
CASSLGRTGELFF
>TRBJ1-1|-|TRBV29-1
CSGTGTEAFF
>TRBJ2-1|TRBD2|TRBV20-1
CSASPGTSGNEQFF
>TRBJ2-7|TRBD1|TRBV30
CAELGQGAYEQYF
>TRBJ2-1|-|TRBV7-2
CASSLAFLAPGDEQFF
>TRBJ1-5|TRBD1|TRBV30
CAWSDEGGSNQPQHF
>TRBJ1-1|TRBD1|TRBV19
CASRGTGRTEAFF
>TRBJ1-1|TRBD1|TRBV27
CASSSFEETGGESTEAFF
>TRBJ2-7|TRBD2|TRBV6-5
CASSYGTSGSVYEQYF
>TRBJ2-5|TRBD1|TRBV7-2
CASSRDRGTETQYF
>TRBJ2-3|TRBD1|TRBV28
CASSENRGGTDTQYF
>TRBJ2-7|TRBD1|TRBV19
CASSTLTGTGGTWDLETTYEQYF
>TRBJ1-4|-|TRBV5-6
CASSWGGANEKLFF
>TRBJ2-7|-|TRBV5-4
CASSLRGSTYEQYF
>TRBJ2-2|-|TRBV12-1
CASSQEGWSIGQPANTGELFF
>TRBJ2-3|TRBD1|TRBV30
CAWEPGQGVPDTQYF
>TRBJ1-6|-|TRBV6-1
CASSEVGKGGLITSPLHF
>TRBJ2-2|TRBD2|TRBV2
CASSELAGEGGELFF
>TRBJ1-5|-|TRBV19
CASSIAPAARGNQPQHF
>TRBJ1-1|-|TRBV12-3/TRBV12-4
CASSLGPGEAFF
>TRBJ1-2|-|TRBV24-1
CATSDPNRVGYGYTF
>TRBJ2-1|TRBD2|TRBV5-4
CASSSGGSDSYNEQFF
>TRBJ2-3|-|TRBV2
CASSESSSTDTQYF
>TRBJ2-4|-|TRBV2
CASSEIAKNIQYF
>TRBJ1-5|-|TRBV27
CASSSRTPYSNQPQHF
>TRBJ2-1|TRBD1|TRBV4-2
CASSKVGQPYNEQFF
>TRBJ1-5|-|TRBV7-8
CASSLAGSGLSNQPQHF
>TRBJ2-1|TRBD2|TRBV7-2
CASSLVSAGETWNEQFF
>TRBJ2-1|TRBD2|TRBV24-1
CATSEVAGNSYNEQFF
>TRBJ1-3|-|TRBV6-5
CASSYNRGNTIYF
>TRBJ2-1|TRBD1|TRBV19
CASSIGDRVVNEQFF
>TRBJ1-6|-|TRBV27
CANPPGAIDSPLHF
>TRBJ2-1|TRBD1|TRBV27
CASSSSNQAGTGRNEQFF
>TRBJ2-3|TRBD2|TRBV24-1
CATSDFGGGPPDTQYF
>TRBJ1-5|-|TRBV7-9
CASSLAWADSNQPQHF